This T cell receptor beta chain comes out of a study of control samples from healthy donors and cancer patients. The assay was immunoSEQ multiplex PCR, and TCRdb's table has in-frame clones only and misses some. Here the sample spans some 76,000 clones, roughly nine tenths being singletons. The CDR3 contains 16 residues. Trimming stripped 3 bases from V and 2 bases from J, with 15 bases between. The germline gives CDR1 SGHVS, CDR2 FNYEAQ. Sequences were obtained from PBMCs. This chain joins TRBV7-6 and TRBJ2-3; no definite D call. The clonotype originates from a woman aged 50 to 60 with colorectal cancer. The CDR3, as DNA: TGTGCCAGCAGCTTGGGCCATCACCTACCCACAGATACGCAGTATTTT. This codes for CASSLGHHLPTDTQYF.